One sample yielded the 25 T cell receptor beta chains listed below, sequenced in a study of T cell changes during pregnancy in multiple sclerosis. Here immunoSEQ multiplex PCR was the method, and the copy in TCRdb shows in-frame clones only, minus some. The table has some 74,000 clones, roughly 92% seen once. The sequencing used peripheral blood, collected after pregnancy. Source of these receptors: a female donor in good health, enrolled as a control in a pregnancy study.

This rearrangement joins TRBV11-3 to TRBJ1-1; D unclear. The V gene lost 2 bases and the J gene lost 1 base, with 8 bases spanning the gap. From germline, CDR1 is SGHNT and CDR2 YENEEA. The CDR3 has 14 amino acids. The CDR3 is CASSLFGENTEAFF. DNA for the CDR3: TGTGCCAGCAGCTTATTCGGAGAGAACACTGAAGCTTTCTTT.

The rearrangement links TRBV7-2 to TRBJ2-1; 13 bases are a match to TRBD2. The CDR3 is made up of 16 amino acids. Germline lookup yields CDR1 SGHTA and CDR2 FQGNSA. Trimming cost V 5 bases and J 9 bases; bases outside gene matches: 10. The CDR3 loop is CASSPLGTSGAGEQFF. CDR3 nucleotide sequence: TGTGCCAGCAGCCCCCTAGGGACTAGCGGGGCGGGTGAGCAGTTCTTC.

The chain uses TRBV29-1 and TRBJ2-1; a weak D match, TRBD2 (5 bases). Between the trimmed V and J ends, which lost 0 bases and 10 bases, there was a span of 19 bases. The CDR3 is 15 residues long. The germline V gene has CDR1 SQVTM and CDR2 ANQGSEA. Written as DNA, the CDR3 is TGCAGCGTTGAAGACGAAGCGGCCTTGGGTGAGGAGCAGTTCTTC. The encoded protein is CSVEDEAALGEEQFF.

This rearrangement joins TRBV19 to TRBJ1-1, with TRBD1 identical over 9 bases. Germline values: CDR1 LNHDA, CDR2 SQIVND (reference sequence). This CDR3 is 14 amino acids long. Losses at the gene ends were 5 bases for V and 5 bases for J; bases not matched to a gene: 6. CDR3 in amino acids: CASSSAGQGTEAFF. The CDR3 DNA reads TGTGCCAGTAGTTCCGCGGGACAGGGAACTGAAGCTTTCTTT.

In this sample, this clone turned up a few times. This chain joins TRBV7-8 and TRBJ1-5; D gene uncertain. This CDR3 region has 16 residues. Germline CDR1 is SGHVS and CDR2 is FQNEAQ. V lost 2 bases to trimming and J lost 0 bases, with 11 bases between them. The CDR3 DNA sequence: TGTGCCAGCAGCTTATTTGGCGGCAATAGCAATCAGCCCCAGCATTTT. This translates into CASSLFGGNSNQPQHF.

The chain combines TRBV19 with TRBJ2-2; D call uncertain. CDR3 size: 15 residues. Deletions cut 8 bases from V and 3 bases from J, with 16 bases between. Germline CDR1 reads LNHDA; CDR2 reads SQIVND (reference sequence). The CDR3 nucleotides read TGTGCCAGTTCCGACCACGACAAGTACACCGGGGAGCTGTTTTTT. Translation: CASSDHDKYTGELFF.

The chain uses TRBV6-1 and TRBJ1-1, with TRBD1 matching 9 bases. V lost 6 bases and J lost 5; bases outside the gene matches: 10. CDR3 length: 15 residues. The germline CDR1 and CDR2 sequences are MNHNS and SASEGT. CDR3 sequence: CASRAIQGAFTEAFF. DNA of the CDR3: TGTGCCAGCAGAGCCATACAGGGGGCATTTACTGAAGCTTTCTTT.

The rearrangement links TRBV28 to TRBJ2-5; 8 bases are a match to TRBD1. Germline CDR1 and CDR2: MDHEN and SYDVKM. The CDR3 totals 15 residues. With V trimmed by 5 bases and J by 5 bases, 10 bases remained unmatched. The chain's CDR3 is CASSTRQGSRETQYF. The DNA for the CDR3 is TGTGCCAGCAGTACTAGACAGGGGTCGAGGGAGACCCAGTACTTC.

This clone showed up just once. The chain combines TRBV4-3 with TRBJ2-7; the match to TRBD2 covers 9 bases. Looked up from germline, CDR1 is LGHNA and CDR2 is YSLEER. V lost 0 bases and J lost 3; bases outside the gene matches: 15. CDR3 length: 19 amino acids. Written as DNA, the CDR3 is TGCGCCAGCAGCCAAGATTCGAGCCTAGCGGGAAGTGGCCTCTACGAGCAGTACTTC. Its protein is CASSQDSSLAGSGLYEQYF.

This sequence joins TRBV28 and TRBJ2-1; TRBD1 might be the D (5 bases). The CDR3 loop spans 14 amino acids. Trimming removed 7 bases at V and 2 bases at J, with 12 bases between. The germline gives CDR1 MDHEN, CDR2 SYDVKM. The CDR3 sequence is CASNGVGAYNEQFF. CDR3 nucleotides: TGTGCCAGCAATGGGGTAGGGGCCTACAATGAGCAGTTCTTC.

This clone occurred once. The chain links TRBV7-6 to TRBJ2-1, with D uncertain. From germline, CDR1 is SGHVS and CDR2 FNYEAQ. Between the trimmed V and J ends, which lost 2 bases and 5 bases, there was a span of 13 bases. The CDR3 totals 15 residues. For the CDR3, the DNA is TGTGCCAGCAGCTTACTAGTCATGTCCCACAATGAGCAGTTCTTC. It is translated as CASSLLVMSHNEQFF.

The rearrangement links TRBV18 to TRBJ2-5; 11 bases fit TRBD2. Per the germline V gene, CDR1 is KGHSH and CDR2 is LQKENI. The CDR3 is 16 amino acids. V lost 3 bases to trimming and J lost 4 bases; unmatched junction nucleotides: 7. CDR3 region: CASSPGLAGVGETQYF. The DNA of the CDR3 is TGTGCCAGCTCACCCGGACTAGCGGGTGTGGGAGAGACCCAGTACTTC.

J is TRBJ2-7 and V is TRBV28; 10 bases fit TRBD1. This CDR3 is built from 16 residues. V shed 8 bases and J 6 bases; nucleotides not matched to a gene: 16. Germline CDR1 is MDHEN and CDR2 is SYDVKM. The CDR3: CASGPGTGESNGEQYF. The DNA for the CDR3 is TGTGCCAGCGGTCCCGGGACAGGGGAAAGTAATGGCGAGCAGTACTTC.

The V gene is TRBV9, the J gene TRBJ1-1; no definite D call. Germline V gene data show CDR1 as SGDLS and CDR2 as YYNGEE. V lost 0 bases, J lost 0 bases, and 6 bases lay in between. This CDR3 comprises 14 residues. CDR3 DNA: TGTGCCAGCAGCGTAGGTAGCCTGAACACTGAAGCTTTCTTT. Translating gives CASSVGSLNTEAFF.

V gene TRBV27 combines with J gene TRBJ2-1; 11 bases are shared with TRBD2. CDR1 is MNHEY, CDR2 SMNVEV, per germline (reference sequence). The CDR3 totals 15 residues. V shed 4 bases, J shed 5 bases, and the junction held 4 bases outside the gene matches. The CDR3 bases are TGTGCCAGCAGTTCGCTAGCGGGGGGAAACAATGAGCAGTTCTTC. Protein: CASSSLAGGNNEQFF.

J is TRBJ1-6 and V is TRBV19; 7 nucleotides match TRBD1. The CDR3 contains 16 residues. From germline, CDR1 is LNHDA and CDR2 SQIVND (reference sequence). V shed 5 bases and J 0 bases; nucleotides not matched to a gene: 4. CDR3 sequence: CASSLQGSSYNSPLHF. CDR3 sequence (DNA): TGTGCCAGTAGTTTACAGGGGAGCTCCTATAATTCACCCCTCCACTTT.

The CDR3 bases are TGTGCCAGCAGTTTGGCTAGCGGGCACTACGAGCAGTACTTC. Protein product: CASSLASGHYEQYF. The rearrangement joins TRBV27 to TRBJ2-7; 8 nucleotides line up with TRBD2. After removal of 3 bases from V and 3 bases from J, the junction contained 4 bases not matched to a gene. Germline lookup yields CDR1 MNHEY and CDR2 SMNVEV (reference sequence). CDR3 length: 14 residues.

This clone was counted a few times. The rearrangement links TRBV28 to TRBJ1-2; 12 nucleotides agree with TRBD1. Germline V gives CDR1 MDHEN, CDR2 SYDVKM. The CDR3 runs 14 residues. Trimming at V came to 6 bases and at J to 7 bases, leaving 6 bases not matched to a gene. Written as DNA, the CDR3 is TGTGCCAGCAGCCCGGGACAGGGGGCGGGTGGCTACACCTTC. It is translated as CASSPGQGAGGYTF.

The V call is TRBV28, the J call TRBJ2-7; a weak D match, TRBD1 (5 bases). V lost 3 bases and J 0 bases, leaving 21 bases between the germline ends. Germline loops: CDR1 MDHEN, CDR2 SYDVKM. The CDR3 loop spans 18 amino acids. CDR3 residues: CASSLGLGRQGLSYEQYF. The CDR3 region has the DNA TGTGCCAGCAGTTTGGGCCTCGGGCGGCAGGGCCTCTCCTACGAGCAGTACTTC.

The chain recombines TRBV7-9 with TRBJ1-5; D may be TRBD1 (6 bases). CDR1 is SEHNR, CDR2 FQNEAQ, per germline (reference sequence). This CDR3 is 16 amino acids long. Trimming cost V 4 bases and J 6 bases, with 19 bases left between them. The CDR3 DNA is TGTGCCAGCAGCTCAGCCTCGTGGGGGGGCGGTCAGCCCCAGCATTTT. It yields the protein CASSSASWGGGQPQHF.

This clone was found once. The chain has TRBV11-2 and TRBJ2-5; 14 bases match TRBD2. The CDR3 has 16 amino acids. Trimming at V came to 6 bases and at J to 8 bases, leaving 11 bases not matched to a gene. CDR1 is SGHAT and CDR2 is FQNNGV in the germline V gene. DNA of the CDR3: TGTGCCAGCAGGGCGGAGGGACTAGCGGGGGTTACTACCCAGTACTTC. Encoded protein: CASRAEGLAGVTTQYF.

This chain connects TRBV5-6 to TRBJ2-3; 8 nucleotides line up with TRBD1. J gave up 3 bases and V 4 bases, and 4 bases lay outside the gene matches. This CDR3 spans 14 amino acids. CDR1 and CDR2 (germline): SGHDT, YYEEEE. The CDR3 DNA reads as TGTGCCAGCAGCGTCCAGGGGGCAACAGATACGCAGTATTTT. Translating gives CASSVQGATDTQYF.

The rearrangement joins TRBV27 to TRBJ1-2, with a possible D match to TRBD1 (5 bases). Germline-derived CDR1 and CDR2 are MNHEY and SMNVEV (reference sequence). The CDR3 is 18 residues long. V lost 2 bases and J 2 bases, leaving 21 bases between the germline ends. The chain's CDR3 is CASSLGVYGRAGNYGYTF. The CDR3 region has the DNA TGTGCCAGCAGTTTAGGGGTCTATGGAAGGGCAGGGAACTATGGCTACACCTTC.

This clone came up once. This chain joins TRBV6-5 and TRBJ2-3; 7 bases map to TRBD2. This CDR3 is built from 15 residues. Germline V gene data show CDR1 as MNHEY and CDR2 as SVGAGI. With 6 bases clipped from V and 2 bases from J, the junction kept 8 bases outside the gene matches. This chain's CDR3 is CASRAGTTNTDTQYF. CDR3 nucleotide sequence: TGTGCCAGCAGGGCCGGGACTACGAACACAGATACGCAGTATTTT.

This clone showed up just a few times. In DNA form, the CDR3 reads TGTGCCAGCAGCTTCCCAGACACTGAAGCTTTCTTT. Translating gives CASSFPDTEAFF. V and J are TRBV13 and TRBJ1-1; unclear D gene. Germline V gene lookup returns CDR1 PRHDT and CDR2 FYEKMQ (reference sequence). The length of the CDR3 is 12 residues. Trimming left V 3 bases short and J 3 bases short, with 5 bases between.